One and the same sample provided the 32 T cell receptor beta chains below, sequenced in a study of blood T cells in healthy people across ages. A J-beta primer mix and a sample-barcoded 5' primer were used in a second PCR of roughly 7 to 12 cycles. TCRdb passed the 5' RACE reads through MiXCR, listing each CDR3 protein once. The sample comprises about 1 million distinct CDR3 sequences, under 45% of which are singletons, and approximately 20% rests with the top ten. Sequenced input: blood. Receptors originate from a woman aged 55-70 years in good health.

This clonotype was detected many times. This chain joins TRBV6-1 and TRBJ2-4, with TRBD2 identical over 12 bases. The V segment lost 5 bases and the J segment 10 bases; nucleotides outside the gene matches: 6. The CDR3 has 14 amino acids. Germline V gene lookup returns CDR1 MNHNS and CDR2 SASEGT. CDR3 sequence reads: CASSLDGTSGIQYF. CDR3 nucleotide sequence: TGTGCCAGCAGTCTAGATGGGACTAGCGGGATTCAGTACTTC.

This clonotype was seen ten or more times. The chain uses TRBV4-2 and TRBJ2-1; D unresolved. Germline assignment: CDR1 LGHNA and CDR2 YNFKEQ. Trimming removed 0 bases at V and 6 bases at J, with 12 bases between. CDR3 length: 15 residues. This chain's CDR3 is CASSQDNSLFNEQFF. DNA for the CDR3: TGTGCCAGCAGCCAAGATAACTCTCTCTTCAATGAGCAGTTCTTC.

The chain carries TRBV29-1 and TRBJ2-3; weak D call: TRBD1 (6 bases). The CDR3 totals 11 residues. CDR1 is SQVTM and CDR2 is ANQGSEA in the germline V gene. V was trimmed by 6 bases and J by 6 bases, leaving 10 bases between them. CDR3 region: CSVETGDTQYF. CDR3 in DNA: TGCAGCGTCGAAACAGGGGATACGCAGTATTTT.

The chain links TRBV9 to TRBJ2-1; 12 nucleotides align to TRBD1. Looked up from germline, CDR1 is SGDLS and CDR2 is YYNGEE. The V gene end was trimmed by 4 bases and the J gene end by 5 bases; junction bases not matched to a gene: 7. This CDR3 has 16 residues. CDR3 bases: TGTGCCAGCAGCCCTACGGGACAGGGGGCCGACAATGAGCAGTTCTTC. Protein: CASSPTGQGADNEQFF. The variable domain in full, with the rest retrieved from reference TRBV9 and TRBJ2-1, is DSGVTQTPKHLITATGQRVTLRCSPRSGDLSVYWYQQSLDQGLQFLIQYYNGEERAKGNILERFSAQQFPDLHSELNLSSLELGDSALYFCASSPTGQGADNEQFFGPGTRLTVL.

This clonotype appeared a few times. J is TRBJ2-7 and V is TRBV20-1, with TRBD2 identical over 9 bases. Germline V CDR1 and CDR2: DFQATT, SNEGSKA (reference sequence). CDR3 size: 14 residues. With 7 bases clipped from V and 5 bases from J, the junction kept 12 bases outside the gene matches. The CDR3 DNA reads TGCAGTGATCATAGCGGGAGTAAGGGTGACGAGCAGTACTTC. Its protein is CSDHSGSKGDEQYF.

This clonotype was observed a single time. The genes are TRBV4-1 and TRBJ2-1, with D unresolved. The CDR3 sequence is 15 residues long. CDR1 MGHRA and CDR2 YSYEKL come from the germline V gene. The V gene lost 1 base and the J gene lost 0 bases, with 7 bases spanning the gap. DNA of the CDR3: TGCGCCAGCAGCCAAGTAATGAGCTCCTACAATGAGCAGTTCTTC. Its protein is CASSQVMSSYNEQFF.

This clonotype was observed at least ten times. The genes are TRBV4-2 and TRBJ1-4; D uncertain. Trimming pared 2 bases from V and 14 bases from J, leaving 15 bases between. CDR3 length equals 13 residues. From germline, CDR1 is LGHNA and CDR2 YNFKEQ. CDR3 region: CASSQTGIGVLFF. In nucleotides, the CDR3 is TGTGCCAGCAGCCAAACCGGCATTGGGGTGCTGTTTTTT.

V gene TRBV9 combines with J gene TRBJ2-4; 7 nucleotides align to TRBD1. CDR3 size: 14 residues. Trimming removed 4 bases from V and 5 bases from J; junction bases left unmatched: 6. Germline V lookup: CDR1 SGDLS, CDR2 YYNGEE. The CDR3 DNA is TGTGCCAGCAGCATCGCCGGGACAGAAAACATTCAGTACTTC. Its protein product is CASSIAGTENIQYF. Full variable domain (rest looked up from reference TRBV9 and TRBJ2-4): DSGVTQTPKHLITATGQRVTLRCSPRSGDLSVYWYQQSLDQGLQFLIQYYNGEERAKGNILERFSAQQFPDLHSELNLSSLELGDSALYFCASSIAGTENIQYFGAGTRLSVL.

As for this clonotype: One junction end disagrees with the germline gene, perhaps due to a read error. This rearrangement joins TRBV12-3 or TRBV12-4 to TRBJ1-2; TRBD1 might be the D (5 bases). The CDR3 extends over 13 amino acids. The CDR3 region is CASNLRDVYGYTF. The CDR3 nucleotides read TGTGCCAGCAATTTACGGGACGTCTATGGCTACACCTTC.

This clonotype was seen more than once but under ten times. V is TRBV5-1 and J is TRBJ1-6, with TRBD1 identical over 7 bases. The CDR3 runs 15 residues. Per the germline V gene, CDR1 is SGHRS and CDR2 is YFSETQ. V was pared by 0 bases and J by 10 bases, with 7 bases of the junction left unmatched. CDR3 coding DNA: TGCGCCAGCAGCTTGGCCCTACAGGGGATCTCACCCCTCCACTTT. Protein: CASSLALQGISPLHF.

V usage is TRBV29-1 and J usage is TRBJ2-7, with TRBD2 matching over 7 bases. This CDR3 spans 12 amino acids. Trimming at V came to 5 bases and at J to 5 bases, leaving 6 bases not matched to a gene. The germline gives CDR1 SQVTM, CDR2 ANQGSEA. For the CDR3, the DNA is TGCAGCGTTTGGGAGGGTCTGAACGAGCAGTACTTC. This codes for CSVWEGLNEQYF.

The chain carries TRBV28 and TRBJ2-3; 11 bases map to TRBD2. The V and J ends lost 6 bases and 5 bases, in that order; junction bases with no gene match: 7. Germline V lookup: CDR1 MDHEN, CDR2 SYDVKM. The CDR3 has 15 amino acids. In DNA, the CDR3 is TGTGCCAGCAGCACGGGACTAGCGGAAGGAGATACGCAGTATTTT. Amino acids: CASSTGLAEGDTQYF.

This clonotype has a handful of counts. The chain has TRBV6-5 and TRBJ2-3, with 8 positions matching TRBD2. The V gene's germline CDR1 is MNHEY and CDR2 SVGAGI. Trimming at V came to 0 bases and at J to 5 bases, leaving 4 bases not matched to a gene. The CDR3 runs to 15 residues. CDR3 nucleotide sequence: TGTGCCAGCAGTTACTCGGGACTAGGTCAAGATACGCAGTATTTT. Translating it yields CASSYSGLGQDTQYF.

The chain combines TRBV14 with TRBJ2-5, with D possibly being TRBD1 (5 bases). The CDR3 is 18 amino acids. The germline V gene encodes CDR1 SGHDN and CDR2 FVKESK. The V end was cut by 1 base, the J end by 2 bases, with 20 bases between. CDR3 residues: CASSQGPRLWTKQETQYF. CDR3 nucleotide sequence: TGTGCCAGCAGCCAAGGTCCACGGTTGTGGACAAAACAAGAGACCCAGTACTTC.

The chain has TRBV12-3 or TRBV12-4 and TRBJ2-1, with D unclear. The CDR3 sequence is 15 residues long. Trimming removed 3 bases at V and 4 bases at J, with 13 bases between. The CDR3 bases are TGTGCCAGCAGTTTCCGGCGACCCGGATACAATGAGCAGTTCTTC. This translates into CASSFRRPGYNEQFF.

This clonotype has only one observation. V gene TRBV20-1 combines with J gene TRBJ1-6; 7 bases are a match to TRBD1. The junction had 7 bases not matched to a gene; V was cut back by 4 bases and J by 1 base. The CDR3 spans 16 residues. Germline V gene lookup returns CDR1 DFQATT and CDR2 SNEGSKA (reference sequence). CDR3 sequence: CSAKGTEGSYNSPLHF. CDR3 bases: TGCAGTGCTAAGGGGACAGAGGGTTCCTATAATTCACCCCTCCACTTT.

This clonotype was recorded a few times. The chain combines TRBV5-5 with TRBJ2-5; D may be TRBD1 or TRBD2 (5 bases each). The V gene lost 0 bases and the J gene lost 0 bases, with 12 bases spanning the gap. The CDR3 has 16 residues. The germline V gene encodes CDR1 SGHKS and CDR2 YYEKEE (reference sequence). The CDR3 DNA sequence: TGTGCCAGCAGCTTGGTCGGCAGGGAGTACCAAGAGACCCAGTACTTC. Translating gives CASSLVGREYQETQYF. Based on the CDR3 plus reference TRBV5-5 and TRBJ2-5, the full variable domain is DAGVTQSPTHLIKTRGQQVTLRCSPISGHKSVSWYQQVLGQGPQFIFQYYEKEERGRGNFPDRFSARQFPNYSSELNVNALLLGDSALYLCASSLVGREYQETQYFGPGTRLLVL.

The chain has TRBV13 and TRBJ2-1; 14 nucleotides agree with TRBD2. Germline CDR1 is PRHDT and CDR2 is FYEKMQ (reference sequence). V gave up 4 bases and J gave up 3 bases; unmatched junction bases: 8. There are 18 residues in the CDR3. CDR3 region: CASSSKGLAGELYNEQFF. CDR3 DNA sequence: TGTGCCAGCAGCTCCAAGGGACTAGCGGGAGAGCTCTACAATGAGCAGTTCTTC.

This sequence joins TRBV7-6 and TRBJ2-1; D might be TRBD2 (7 bases). The J call may be mistaken, given a closer DNA end match to TRBJ2-7. The CDR3 is made up of 19 amino acids. Germline-derived CDR1 and CDR2 are SGHVS and FNYEAQ. CDR3 DNA sequence: TGTGCCAGCAGCTTAGAGGCACTAATTAGGACGGGGGGCTGGAATGAGCAGTACTTC. Amino acids: CASSLEALIRTGGWNEQYF.

V and J are TRBV20-1 and TRBJ2-4; D is tentatively TRBD1 or TRBD2 (5 bases each). This CDR3 is built from 13 residues. The V end lost 3 bases, the J end lost 2 bases, and 8 bases lay between the germline ends. The germline V gene encodes CDR1 DFQATT and CDR2 SNEGSKA (reference sequence). CDR3 nucleotide sequence: TGCAGTGCTAGCAGGGACCCCAAAAACATTCAGTACTTC. It is translated as CSASRDPKNIQYF.

The rearrangement links TRBV20-1 to TRBJ2-1; 9 nucleotides line up with TRBD2. CDR3 length equals 16 residues. CDR1 is DFQATT and CDR2 is SNEGSKA in the germline V gene (reference sequence). Trimming took 5 bases from V and 0 from J; bases not matched to a gene: 8. The CDR3 spells CSALKGSGSSYNEQFF. CDR3 DNA: TGCAGTGCTCTAAAGGGTAGCGGGAGCTCCTACAATGAGCAGTTCTTC.

The chain employs TRBV25-1 and TRBJ2-7; D not resolved. The CDR3 contains 14 residues. Trimming cost V 4 bases and J 2 bases, with 12 bases left between them. Germline V gene data show CDR1 as MGHDK and CDR2 as SYGVNS. The CDR3 DNA sequence: TGTGCCAGCAGTGGAGAATTCTATCCCTACGAGCAGTACTTC. Its translation: CASSGEFYPYEQYF.

The chain uses TRBV29-1 and TRBJ2-1, with 7 bases lining up with TRBD1. V lost 1 base to trimming and J lost 3 bases; unmatched junction nucleotides: 9. Germline values: CDR1 SQVTM, CDR2 ANQGSEA. This CDR3 contains 16 residues. CDR3 in amino acids: CSVEGLQTGSYNEQFF. The CDR3 DNA sequence: TGCAGCGTTGAAGGACTTCAGACAGGGAGCTACAATGAGCAGTTCTTC.

The CDR3 DNA sequence: TGTGCCAGCTCTGCCGGGACAGGGGGCGGAGAGACCCAGTACTTC. As protein: CASSAGTGGGETQYF. V gene TRBV9 combines with J gene TRBJ2-5; 12 nucleotides align to TRBD1. The CDR3 loop spans 15 amino acids. Trimming cost V 7 bases and J 4 bases; bases outside gene matches: 8. Germline CDR1 is SGDLS and CDR2 is YYNGEE.

This chain connects TRBV20-1 to TRBJ1-2; a possible D gene is TRBD1 (6 bases). This CDR3 comprises 13 residues. CDR1 and CDR2 (germline): DFQATT, SNEGSKA (reference sequence). Trimming pared 5 bases from V and 4 bases from J, leaving 14 bases between. DNA of the CDR3: TGCAGTGCTCGAAGTGGGGGCGGCTATGGCTACACCTTC. Translated: CSARSGGGYGYTF.

This rearrangement joins TRBV29-1 to TRBJ2-7; tentatively, D is TRBD1 or TRBD2 (5 bases each). V lost 4 bases and J 5 bases, leaving 12 bases between the germline ends. Germline V gives CDR1 SQVTM, CDR2 ANQGSEA. CDR3 length: 12 residues. CDR3 in DNA: TGCAGCGTTGTGAGGGGACGAGACGAGCAGTACTTC. This encodes CSVVRGRDEQYF.

In its sample, this clonotype was seen a few times. The chain uses TRBV6-1 and TRBJ2-7; 7 bases match TRBD2. The CDR3 has 18 amino acids. Per germline, CDR1 MNHNS and CDR2 SASEGT. The V gene end was trimmed by 3 bases and the J gene end by 2 bases; junction bases not matched to a gene: 16. The chain's CDR3 is CASSELGEGSLRAYEQYF. The CDR3 DNA reads as TGTGCCAGCAGTGAGCTGGGGGAGGGGTCCCTTCGAGCCTACGAGCAGTACTTC.

This chain links TRBV6-1 with TRBJ2-4; TRBD2 agrees at 8 bases. The CDR3 spans 13 residues. Losses at the gene ends were 3 bases for V and 13 bases for J; bases not matched to a gene: 8. Per the germline V gene, CDR1 is MNHNS and CDR2 is SASEGT. CDR3 in DNA: TGTGCCAGCAGTGAGGAGGACGGCGGGGGGCAGTACTTC. Encoded protein: CASSEEDGGGQYF.

The CDR3, as DNA: TGTGCCACCAGCAGAGGCGGTCAGGGCAGGGATGAGCAGTTCTTC. It translates to CATSRGGQGRDEQFF. The V gene is TRBV15, the J gene TRBJ2-1, with D maybe TRBD1 (5 bases). V was pared by 1 base and J by 8 bases, with 15 bases between. The CDR3 extends over 15 amino acids. CDR1 and CDR2 (germline): LNHNV, YYDKDF (reference sequence). Full variable domain (missing parts from reference TRBV15 and TRBJ2-1): DAMVIQNPRYQVTQFGKPVTLSCSQTLNHNVMYWYQQKSSQAPKLLFHYYDKDFNNEADTPDNFQSRRPNTSFCFLDIRSPGLGDTAMYLCATSRGGQGRDEQFFGPGTRLTVL.

The chain employs TRBV15 and TRBJ2-5; D is ambiguous. Trimming stripped 5 bases from V and 11 bases from J, with 18 bases between. Germline V gene data show CDR1 as LNHNV and CDR2 as YYDKDF (reference sequence). The CDR3 is 13 amino acids. CDR3 amino acids: CATSGNNRNEQYF. In DNA form, the CDR3 reads TGTGCCACCAGCGGAAATAACAGAAATGAGCAGTACTTC.

This clonotype turned up a few times. The genes are TRBV7-2 and TRBJ2-4; D remains unclear. Germline-derived CDR1 and CDR2 are SGHTA and FQGNSA. V was pared by 2 bases and J by 0 bases, with 17 bases between. This CDR3 comprises 18 residues. The CDR3 region is CASSLLAGPPGAKNIQYF. The CDR3 nucleotides are TGTGCCAGCAGCTTATTGGCCGGGCCCCCTGGAGCCAAAAACATTCAGTACTTC.

The rearrangement joins TRBV20-1 to TRBJ2-7; 8 bases are a match to TRBD2. This CDR3 has 15 amino acids. Per the germline V gene, CDR1 is DFQATT and CDR2 is SNEGSKA (reference sequence). The V gene end was trimmed by 4 bases and the J gene end by 0 bases; junction bases not matched to a gene: 8. The CDR3 sequence is CSATPGGADSYEQYF. Here the CDR3 DNA reads TGCAGTGCTACCCCGGGGGGGGCGGACTCCTACGAGCAGTACTTC.